Sequencing of this T cell receptor (beta chain) was carried out in a study of blood T cell repertoires in COVID-19. Across the study: Collection of acute and convalescent COVID-19 samples took place in the United States, Italy and Spain.

CDR3 size: 14 residues. Per the germline V gene, CDR1 is SGHAT and CDR2 is FQNNGV. The ends were cut back, 4 bases at V and 0 bases at J, with 7 bases in the middle. Authors' data handling: For nucleated cells, counts were estimated from reference gene primer amplification. Libraries were prepared by immunoSEQ multiplex PCR; TCRdb keeps only in-frame clonotypes and omits some of them. V, J and clone size are taken as reported in that table, and D and trimming were inferred from the DNA itself. The data hold about 24,000 clones, with approximately 72% observed a single time. The specimen was peripheral blood. V is TRBV11-2 and J is TRBJ2-1; weak D call: TRBD1 (6 bases). The receptor's source is a man aged 50 to 60 with COVID-19, enrolled during active disease. CDR3 protein: CASSSDSSYNEQFF. In nucleotides, the CDR3 is TGTGCCAGCAGCTCGGACAGCTCCTACAATGAGCAGTTCTTC.